This entry lists 23 T cell receptor beta chains sequenced from one sample in a study of metastatic and nonmetastatic thyroid tumors. Prior to thyroid surgery, none of the patients had received any treatment. TCRdb reprocessed the PCR reads via MiXCR. The sample contains about 12,000 clones, 30% to 40% of which appear only once. What was sequenced was tumor tissue. These receptors originate from a male donor with papillary thyroid cancer or a benign thyroid nodule (not recorded which). Some clones in this sample may be carry-over from other donors' samples.

This clone was counted at least ten times. The chain uses TRBV7-3 and TRBJ2-1; D not certain. CDR1 is SGHTA and CDR2 is FQGTGA in the germline V gene. Trimming took off 3 bases at V and 0 bases at J, with 9 bases between the two ends. This CDR3 has 15 residues. In DNA, the CDR3 is TGTGCCAGCAGCTTTCGCCAGAGCTCCTACAATGAGCAGTTCTTC. As protein: CASSFRQSSYNEQFF.

This clone was seen at least ten times. A read error may be the cause here, since a much bigger clone is one base away. V and J are TRBV6-2 or TRBV6-3 and TRBJ1-5; 9 nucleotides match TRBD1. Germline values: CDR1 MNHEY, CDR2 SVGEGT. This CDR3 spans 15 amino acids. The CDR3 DNA sequence: TGTGCCAGCAGTTCCAGGACAGGGGAACATCAGCCCCAACATTTT. Translation gives CASSSRTGEHQPQHF.

The chain recombines TRBV18 with TRBJ2-7, with D possibly TRBD1 on 5 matching bases. CDR1 KGHSH and CDR2 LQKENI come from the germline V gene. The CDR3 has 14 amino acids. Trimming took 3 bases from V and 5 from J, leaving 14 bases between them. CDR3 residues: CASSPGMVGDEQYF. The CDR3 coding sequence is TGTGCCAGCTCACCTGGGATGGTAGGGGACGAGCAGTACTTC.

This clone has ten or more counts. The chain uses TRBV7-2 and TRBJ2-5; TRBD1 matches at 8 bases. Germline V lookup: CDR1 SGHTA, CDR2 FQGNSA. The CDR3 spans 16 residues. With 5 bases clipped from V and 6 bases from J, the junction kept 14 bases outside the gene matches. DNA of the CDR3: TGTGCCAGCAGCCCCCGGGGGCAGGGGGCGGTCCAGACCCAGTACTTC. This codes for CASSPRGQGAVQTQYF.

This clone appeared many times. The chain employs TRBV7-9 and TRBJ2-2; D possibly corresponds to TRBD2 (5 bases). Trimming pared 5 bases from V and 4 bases from J, leaving 14 bases between. The germline V gene has CDR1 SEHNR and CDR2 FQNEAQ (reference sequence). CDR3 size: 15 residues. CDR3 DNA sequence: TGTGCCAGCAGCCTCCAGGCCCGGGGCACCGGGGAGCTGTTTTTT. Its translation is CASSLQARGTGELFF.

This clone was observed at least ten times. The V and J genes are TRBV2 and TRBJ1-5, with a tentative D call TRBD1 (6 bases). From germline, CDR1 is SNHLY and CDR2 FYNNEI. The CDR3 has 15 amino acids. Trimming pared 3 bases from V and 6 bases from J, leaving 15 bases between. For the CDR3, the DNA is TGTGCCAGCAGTGAGACAGGCTTGGGAGGTCAGCCCCAGCATTTT. Protein sequence: CASSETGLGGQPQHF. The full variable domain, in which reference TRBV2 and TRBJ1-5 provide the parts outside the CDR3, is EPEVTQTPSHQVTQMGQEVILRCVPISNHLYFYWYRQILGQKVEFLVSFYNNEISEKSEIFDDQFSVERPDGSNFTLKIRSTKLEDSAMYFCASSETGLGGQPQHFGDGTRLSIL.

This clone turned up a few times. Other DNA sequences within the sample encode an identical CDR3. The chain links TRBV24-1 to TRBJ2-1, with D uncertain. CDR1 and CDR2 from the germline V gene are KGHDR and SFDVKD. V lost 5 bases to trimming and J lost 7 bases, with 8 bases between them. The CDR3 extends over 12 amino acids. CDR3 bases: TGTGCCACCAGTGGGTGGAGTAATGAGCAGTTCTTC. Translation: CATSGWSNEQFF.

The chain links TRBV6-9 to TRBJ2-1; the D is unclear. Germline loops: CDR1 MNHGY, CDR2 SVAAGI. V gave up 3 bases and J gave up 6 bases, with 9 bases separating them. The CDR3 is 13 amino acids. CDR3 amino acids: CASSYGPSNEQFF. As DNA, the CDR3 is TGTGCCAGCAGTTACGGCCCCAGCAATGAGCAGTTCTTC.

This chain links TRBV5-1 with TRBJ2-7; 8 bases match TRBD1. V lost 6 bases and J lost 6; bases outside the gene matches: 14. The CDR3 length is 15 residues. Germline CDR1 SGHRS, CDR2 YFSETQ. The CDR3 DNA is TGCGCCAGCATCTCAACCGGGACAGGTATCGGCGAGCAGTACTTC. Translation: CASISTGTGIGEQYF.

This clone has more than one count but fewer than ten. A much larger clone lies one base from this, so it may be a read error. This sample also contains other DNA sequences that code for the same CDR3. This sequence joins TRBV3-1 and TRBJ1-4, with no clear D. The germline V gene has CDR1 LGHDT and CDR2 YNNKEL (reference sequence). CDR3 length equals 14 residues. The CDR3 bases are TGTGCCAGCAGCCAGCGGACTATGGATGAAAAGCTGTTTTTT. This translates into CASSQRTMDEKLFF.

The rearrangement links TRBV11-2 to TRBJ2-3; 9 bases line up with TRBD1. The CDR3 loop spans 16 amino acids. Germline V gene lookup returns CDR1 SGHAT and CDR2 FQNNGV. V lost 10 bases and J lost 2; bases outside the gene matches: 13. The CDR3 region is CAIILGDRDHTDTQYF. The CDR3 DNA sequence: TGTGCCATCATCTTAGGGGACAGGGACCACACAGATACGCAGTATTTT. Filled out from reference TRBV11-2 and TRBJ2-3, the complete variable domain reads EAGVAQSPRYKIIEKRQSVAFWCNPISGHATLYWYQQILGQGPKLLIQFQNNGVVDDSQLPKDRFSAERLKGVDSTLKIQPAKLEDSAVYLCAIILGDRDHTDTQYFGPGTRLTVL.

By frequency in the sample, this clone is medium-sized. V and J are TRBV30 and TRBJ1-3; no reliable D call. V gave up 0 bases and J gave up 4 bases, with 10 bases separating them. The germline CDR1 and CDR2 sequences are GTSNPN and SVGIG (reference sequence). CDR3 size: 14 residues. Written as DNA, the CDR3 is TGTGCCTGGAGTGTATCATCGAGGGGAAACACCATATATTTT. Its translation: CAWSVSSRGNTIYF.

At least ten counts were recorded for this clone. This chain connects TRBV6-2 or TRBV6-3 to TRBJ2-2; D possibly corresponds to TRBD2 (5 bases). From germline, CDR1 is MNHEY and CDR2 SVGEGT. This CDR3 has 15 residues. Trimming pared 7 bases from V and 7 bases from J, leaving 19 bases between. CDR3 coding DNA: TGTGCCAGCAAACTAAGCCCGGGGAAGATCGGGGAGCTGTTTTTT. This sequence encodes CASKLSPGKIGELFF.

The V gene is TRBV13, the J gene TRBJ2-3; weak D call: TRBD1 (6 bases). Trimming left V 5 bases short and J 0 bases short, with 27 bases between. Germline V lookup: CDR1 PRHDT, CDR2 FYEKMQ (reference sequence). CDR3 size: 20 residues. CDR3 amino acids: CASSNSRRGDFPSSTDTQYF. The DNA of the CDR3 is TGTGCCAGCAGCAACTCACGCAGGGGTGACTTTCCAAGTAGCACAGATACGCAGTATTTT.

This clone has a handful of counts. The gene calls are TRBV15 and TRBJ1-5; no firm D call. V was pared by 9 bases and J by 0 bases, with 18 bases between. The CDR3 is 16 amino acids. The germline V gene encodes CDR1 LNHNV and CDR2 YYDKDF (reference sequence). The CDR3 nucleotides are TGTGCCACGAGTCCACTCATGGGGTATAGCAATCAGCCCCAGCATTTT. Its protein product is CATSPLMGYSNQPQHF.

The table lists this clone with a few counts. V is TRBV6-1 and J is TRBJ2-7, with a weak D call TRBD1 (5 bases). The V end lost 4 bases, the J end lost 0 bases, and 10 bases lay between the germline ends. Per the germline V gene, CDR1 is MNHNS and CDR2 is SASEGT. There are 14 residues in the CDR3. In DNA, the CDR3 is TGTGCCAGCAGTGTACAGGTTAGCTCCTACGAGCAGTACTTC. This gives the protein CASSVQVSSYEQYF.

This clone was counted many times. This rearrangement joins TRBV20-1 to TRBJ2-3; D remains ambiguous. The CDR3 consists of 14 residues. V was cut by 0 bases and J by 0 bases, with 7 bases left in between. Germline V gene lookup returns CDR1 DFQATT and CDR2 SNEGSKA (reference sequence). CDR3 coding DNA: TGCAGTGCTAGAGATGAGGATAGCACAGATACGCAGTATTTT. It translates to CSARDEDSTDTQYF.

By sample fraction, this clone is medium-sized. The chain carries TRBV7-3 and TRBJ2-3; TRBD1 agrees at 7 bases. Germline CDR1 reads SGHTA; CDR2 reads FQGTGA. The CDR3 runs to 15 residues. V lost 5 bases, J lost 1 base, and 6 bases stayed unmatched. The DNA for the CDR3 is TGTGCCAGCAGCACACAGGGGTTTGGCACAGATACGCAGTATTTT. Its protein product is CASSTQGFGTDTQYF.

Judged by abundance, this clone is medium-sized. The chain joins TRBV7-3 to TRBJ2-2; D possibly corresponds to TRBD2 (6 bases). CDR1 is SGHTA and CDR2 is FQGTGA in the germline V gene. The CDR3 runs 17 residues. The V gene lost 4 bases and the J gene lost 0 bases, with 15 bases spanning the gap. Here the CDR3 DNA reads TGTGCCAGCAGCTCTACCTTAGCGGCAGCGAACACCGGGGAGCTGTTTTTT. It specifies CASSSTLAAANTGELFF. The full variable domain, in which reference TRBV7-3 and TRBJ2-2 provide the parts outside the CDR3, is GAGVSQTPSNKVTEKGKYVELRCDPISGHTALYWYRQSLGQGPEFLIYFQGTGAADDSGLPNDRFFAVRPEGSVSTLKIQRTERGDSAVYLCASSSTLAAANTGELFFGEGSRLTVL.

This chain links TRBV5-1 with TRBJ1-2; 11 positions agree with TRBD1. V shed 4 bases and J 8 bases; nucleotides not matched to a gene: 16. Looked up from germline, CDR1 is SGHRS and CDR2 is YFSETQ. The CDR3 loop spans 17 amino acids. CDR3 sequence: CASSVSPGGQGVGGYTF. In DNA form, the CDR3 reads TGCGCCAGCAGCGTTTCACCTGGGGGACAGGGGGTTGGAGGCTACACCTTC. Looking up the rest from reference TRBV5-1 and TRBJ1-2 gives the full variable domain: KAGVTQTPRYLIKTRGQQVTLSCSPISGHRSVSWYQQTPGQGLQFLFEYFSETQRNKGNFPGRFSGRQFSNSRSEMNVSTLELGDSALYLCASSVSPGGQGVGGYTFGSGTRLTVV.

In its sample, this clone was seen a few times. The chain uses TRBV12-3 or TRBV12-4 and TRBJ2-1, with D maybe TRBD1 (5 bases). The CDR3 length is 14 residues. Trimming removed 3 bases from V and 5 bases from J, with 11 bases in between. As DNA, the CDR3 is TGTGCCAGCAGTTTGACGGGCAGGGACAATGAGCAGTTCTTC. It codes for CASSLTGRDNEQFF.

This clone has a handful of counts. The V call is TRBV6-1, the J call TRBJ2-2, with a possible D match to TRBD1 (8 bases). CDR3 size: 15 residues. V dropped 5 bases and J dropped 5 bases, with 15 bases sitting between them. Per germline, CDR1 MNHNS and CDR2 SASEGT. In DNA, the CDR3 is TGTGCCAGCAGTCAGGGGGCGGGGGAAACCGGGGAGCTGTTTTTT. This translates into CASSQGAGETGELFF.

As to this clone: Being one base from a much bigger clone, this may be a read error. The rearrangement joins TRBV2 to TRBJ1-3; D perhaps matches TRBD1 (5 bases). Trimming left V 4 bases short and J 4 bases short, with 8 bases between. The CDR3 length is 13 residues. The germline V gene has CDR1 SNHLY and CDR2 FYNNEI. This CDR3 is CASSGTPGNTIYF. The CDR3 DNA follows: TGTGCCAGCAGTGGGACACCAGGAAACACCATATATTTT.